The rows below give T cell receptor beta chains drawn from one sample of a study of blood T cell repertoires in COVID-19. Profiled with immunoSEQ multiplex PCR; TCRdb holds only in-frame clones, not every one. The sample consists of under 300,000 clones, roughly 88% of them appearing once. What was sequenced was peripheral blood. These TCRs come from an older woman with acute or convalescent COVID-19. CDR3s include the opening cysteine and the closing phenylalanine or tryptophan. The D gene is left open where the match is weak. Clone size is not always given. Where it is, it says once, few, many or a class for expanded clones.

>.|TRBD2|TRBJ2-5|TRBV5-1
TGCGCCAGCAGCTTCGGGACTAGCGGGGGGTTCCAAGAGACCCAGTACTTC
CASSFGTSGGFQETQYF
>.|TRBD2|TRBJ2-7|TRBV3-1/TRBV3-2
TGTGCCAGCCAACAGGCCTACGGGGGGGGTGGAACCTACGAGCAGTACTTC
CASQQAYGGGGTYEQYF
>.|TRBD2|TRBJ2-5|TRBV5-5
TGTGCCAGCAGCCGTCTAAACCTAGCGGGGGGTAGTAAGACCCAGTACTTC
CASSRLNLAGGSKTQYF
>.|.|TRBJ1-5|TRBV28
TGTGCCAGCAGCTCCCCCGGGGAGAGCAATCAGCCCCAGCATTTT
CASSSPGESNQPQHF
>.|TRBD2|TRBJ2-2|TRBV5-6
TGTGCCAGCAGCCCTGGACTAGCGGGGAACCCGAGGACCGGGGAGCTGTTTTTT
CASSPGLAGNPRTGELFF
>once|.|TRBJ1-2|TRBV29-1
TGCAGCGCCGGCGGGGCTGCTGGCTACACCTTC
CSAGGAAGYTF
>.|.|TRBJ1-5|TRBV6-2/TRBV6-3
TGTGCCAGCAGTTACGCCCAGGGGCCCCAGCATTTT
CASSYAQGPQHF
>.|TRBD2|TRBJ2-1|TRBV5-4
TGTGCCAGCAGTTTAGCGGGGGCTTTCTACAATGAGCAGTTCTTC
CASSLAGAFYNEQFF
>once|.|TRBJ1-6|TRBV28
TGTGCCAGCAGTTTATTACGGGGGGCCCGGGGAAATTCACCCCTCCACTTT
CASSLLRGARGNSPLHF
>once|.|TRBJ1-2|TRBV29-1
TGCAGCGCGTCTACGGGGGGCAACTATGGCTACACCTTC
CSASTGGNYGYTF
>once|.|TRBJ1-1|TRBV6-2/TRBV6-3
TGTGCCAGCAGTCGCCGGGGGGGGACGAAAGAAGCTTTCTTT
CASSRRGGTKEAFF
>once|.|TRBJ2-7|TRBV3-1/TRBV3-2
TGTGCCAGCAGCCAAGATCTTGGTTCCAGGTACGAGCAGTACTTC
CASSQDLGSRYEQYF
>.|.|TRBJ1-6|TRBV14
TGTGCCAGCAGCCAGAGACGGGTCCACAATTCACCCCTCCACTTT
CASSQRRVHNSPLHF
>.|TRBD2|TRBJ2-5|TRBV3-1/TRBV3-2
TGTGCCAGCAGCCCAATAGCGGGGGGTTGGGAGACCCAGTACTTC
CASSPIAGGWETQYF
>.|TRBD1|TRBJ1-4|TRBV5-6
TGTGCCAGCAGCGTGACAGGACAGGGCGGCACTAATGAAAAACTGTTTTTT
CASSVTGQGGTNEKLFF